The sequence of this T cell receptor (beta chain) was determined in a study of CD8+ T cells in alopecia areata. Study-wide background: Those patients who were treated received oral tofacitinib, which was given at 5 to 10 mg twice daily for moderate-to-severe alopecia areata. A 6-month off-drug phase came after tofacitinib, which had lasted 6 to 18 months. Regarding the study as a whole: Normal skin's resident alphabeta T cells are sequenced alongside lesional scalp T cells.

In regard to this clone: Its antigen is undetermined.

Germline assignment: CDR1 MGHDK and CDR2 SYGVNS. Trimming took 4 bases from V and 4 from J; bases not matched to a gene: 0. The CDR3 runs to 13 residues. RNA extraction and reverse transcription yielded cDNA as sequencing template. Assay used: immunoSEQ multiplex PCR; TCRdb lists only in-frame clones, some missing. Here the sample spans hundreds of thousands of clones, around two thirds being singletons. Sorted out of PBMCs were CD4+ T cells and CD8+ T cells. Specimen: CD4+ T cells sorted from blood, collected at week 0. The chain recombines TRBV25-1 with TRBJ1-1, with TRBD1 matching 10 bases. This clonotype originated in a human donor with alopecia areata. The CDR3 nucleotides read TGTGCCAGCAGTGGGACAGGGGGCACTGAAGCTTTCTTT. This sequence encodes CASSGTGGTEAFF.